What follows describes a single T cell receptor (beta chain). Recruitment covered roughly 22 US areas and drew participants whose ages spanned about 18 to 95 years. Researchers sorted participants into cohorts using their self-reported clinical history. In Cohort 3, a recovered donor had either two negative PCRs, clearance, or symptom resolution. Some clones are missing from TCRdb's copy, which holds only in-frame ones; the method was immunoSEQ multiplex PCR. The sample shows fewer than 400,000 clones, about 92% of them seen only once. These data come from a study of blood T cell repertoires in COVID-19. The overall study: Sources were T cells, B-cell-depleted T cells, or PBMCs; the material itself was cDNA or gDNA.

Germline CDR1 is LNHNV and CDR2 is YYDKDF (reference sequence). V was pared by 3 bases and J by 3 bases, with 9 bases between. This CDR3 is 14 amino acids long. Sequencing was carried out using PBMCs or T cells enriched from blood (not recorded which). The chain is built from TRBV15 and TRBJ1-5; a possible D gene is TRBD1 (6 bases). This TCR was sampled from a woman aged 30 to 39 who had recovered from COVID-19. Here the CDR3 DNA reads TGTGCCACCAGCAGCCGACAGGACAATCAGCCCCAGCATTTT. Its translation: CATSSRQDNQPQHF.